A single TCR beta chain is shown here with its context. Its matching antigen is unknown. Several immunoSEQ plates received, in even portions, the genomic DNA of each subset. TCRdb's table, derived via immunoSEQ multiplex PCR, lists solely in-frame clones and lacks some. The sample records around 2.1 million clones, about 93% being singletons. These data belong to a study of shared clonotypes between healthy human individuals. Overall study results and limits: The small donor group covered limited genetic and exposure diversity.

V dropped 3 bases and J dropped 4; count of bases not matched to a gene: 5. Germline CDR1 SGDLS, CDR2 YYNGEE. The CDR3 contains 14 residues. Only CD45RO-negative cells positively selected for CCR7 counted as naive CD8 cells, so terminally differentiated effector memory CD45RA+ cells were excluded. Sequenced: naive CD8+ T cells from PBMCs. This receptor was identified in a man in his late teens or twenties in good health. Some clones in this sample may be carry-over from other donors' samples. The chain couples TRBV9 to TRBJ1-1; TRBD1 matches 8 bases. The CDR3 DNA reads TGTGCCAGCAGCGGTGACAGGGGCGGCACTGAAGCTTTCTTT. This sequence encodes CASSGDRGGTEAFF.